Listed here are 21 T cell receptor beta chains from one sample, sequenced in a study of blood T cell repertoires in COVID-19. Only in-frame clones appear in the TCRdb table, and some are missing; sequencing was by immunoSEQ multiplex PCR. The sample holds about 83,000 clones, roughly nine tenths seen once. Specimen: peripheral blood. The receptors here all came from a man between 60 and 75 years old with acute or convalescent COVID-19.

The chain carries TRBV5-5 and TRBJ1-4; D gene uncertain. Germline lookup yields CDR1 SGHKS and CDR2 YYEKEE (reference sequence). The CDR3 runs 14 residues. V was clipped by 6 bases and J by 0 bases, with 9 bases between them. The DNA of the CDR3 is TGTGCCAGCAATACGGGGACAACTAATGAAAAACTGTTTTTT. Its protein is CASNTGTTNEKLFF.

This rearrangement joins TRBV6-2 or TRBV6-3 to TRBJ1-1; tentatively, D is TRBD1 (5 bases). The germline CDR1 and CDR2 sequences are MNHEY and SVGEGT. Trimming left V 5 bases short and J 1 base short, with 11 bases between. The CDR3 consists of 14 residues. CDR3 bases: TGTGCCAGCAGTCCCTCCACAGGGAACACTGAAGCTTTCTTT. Protein sequence: CASSPSTGNTEAFF.

CDR3 coding DNA: TGCGCCAGCAGCCAAGAGGTCGCGGATGGCTACACCTTC. Amino acid sequence: CASSQEVADGYTF. The V call is TRBV4-3, the J call TRBJ1-2; D is ambiguous. The CDR3 has 13 amino acids. V gave up 0 bases and J gave up 6 bases, with 8 bases separating them. Germline CDR1 reads LGHNA; CDR2 reads YSLEER.

The chain joins TRBV19 to TRBJ2-1; 8 bases align to TRBD1. The junction had 2 bases not matched to a gene; V was cut back by 5 bases and J by 2 bases. Germline V gene sequence: CDR1 LNHDA, CDR2 SQIVND (reference sequence). The CDR3 sequence is 14 residues long. CDR3 nucleotide sequence: TGTGCCAGTAGTGGACAGGGTACCTACAATGAGCAGTTCTTC. It codes for CASSGQGTYNEQFF.

The gene calls are TRBV18 and TRBJ1-3; 7 nucleotides line up with TRBD1. J gave up 0 bases and V 6 bases, and 8 bases lay outside the gene matches. Germline V lookup: CDR1 KGHSH, CDR2 LQKENI. The CDR3 is made up of 16 amino acids. CDR3 region: CASSRDRPSSGNTIYF. In nucleotides, the CDR3 is TGTGCCAGCTCGCGGGACAGACCATCCTCTGGAAACACCATATATTTT.

The V call is TRBV12-3 or TRBV12-4, the J call TRBJ1-5; D is unclear. V lost 5 bases and J lost 4, with 9 bases in between. The CDR3 length is 13 residues. The CDR3 spells CASSPNNNQPQHF. CDR3 DNA: TGTGCCAGCAGTCCGAACAATAATCAGCCCCAGCATTTT.

Written as DNA, the CDR3 is TGTGCCAGCAGTTCCACGGACAGGGGACGGGACGAGCAGTACTTC. Its translation: CASSSTDRGRDEQYF. This chain links TRBV13 with TRBJ2-7, with 9 bases matching TRBD1. The CDR3 has 15 amino acids. V shed 6 bases and J 5 bases; nucleotides not matched to a gene: 11. CDR1 and CDR2 (germline): PRHDT, FYEKMQ (reference sequence).

The chain has TRBV30 and TRBJ1-1; TRBD1 matches 8 bases. Trimming at V came to 3 bases and at J to 7 bases, leaving 10 bases not matched to a gene. The CDR3 length is 14 residues. CDR1 is GTSNPN, CDR2 SVGIG, per germline (reference sequence). The CDR3 nucleotides read TGTGCCTGGAGCAGACCAGGGGGCTGGGATGAAGCTTTCTTT. Encoded protein: CAWSRPGGWDEAFF.

The rearrangement joins TRBV6-6 to TRBJ1-1, with a weak D call TRBD1 (5 bases). V was cut by 6 bases and J by 5 bases, with 13 bases left in between. The CDR3 extends over 13 amino acids. CDR1 and CDR2 from the germline V gene are MNHNY and SVGAGI (reference sequence). CDR3 sequence (DNA): TGTGCCAGCAGGACAGAAACGGAGACTGAAGCTTTCTTT. Amino acid sequence: CASRTETETEAFF.

This chain connects TRBV21-1 to TRBJ1-4; the table's TRBD1 call for D was not verified on the DNA. TRBV21-1 is a pseudogene locus. CDR3 length: 17 amino acids. In DNA, the CDR3 is TGTGCCAGCAGCAAAGCCGGTATTACAGGGTGCTGCGAAAAACTGTTTTTT. Translation: CASSKAGITGCCEKLFF.

The chain couples TRBV11-2 to TRBJ2-1; 9 nucleotides line up with TRBD2. J gave up 10 bases and V 0 bases, and 7 bases lay outside the gene matches. Germline assignment: CDR1 SGHAT and CDR2 FQNNGV. The CDR3 contains 15 residues. For the CDR3, the DNA is TGTGCCAGCAGCTTAGATCCGCTAGCGGGGTACGAGCAGTTCTTC. Translated: CASSLDPLAGYEQFF. Looking up the rest from reference TRBV11-2 and TRBJ2-1 gives the full variable domain: EAGVAQSPRYKIIEKRQSVAFWCNPISGHATLYWYQQILGQGPKLLIQFQNNGVVDDSQLPKDRFSAERLKGVDSTLKIQPAKLEDSAVYLCASSLDPLAGYEQFFGPGTRLTVL.

This chain joins TRBV13 and TRBJ2-7; 12 nucleotides align to TRBD2. The length of the CDR3 is 17 residues. The V gene end was trimmed by 5 bases and the J gene end by 3 bases; junction bases not matched to a gene: 11. In germline, CDR1 is PRHDT, CDR2 FYEKMQ (reference sequence). The CDR3 sequence is CASSPTPSGGGGYEQYF. CDR3 coding DNA: TGTGCCAGCAGCCCAACGCCTAGCGGGGGGGGAGGCTACGAGCAGTACTTC.

This clone was found once. The genes are TRBV5-1 and TRBJ2-2, with TRBD2 as a possible D gene (7 bases). The CDR3 totals 17 residues. V lost 0 bases to trimming and J lost 4 bases, with 16 bases between them. Germline CDR1 SGHRS, CDR2 YFSETQ. CDR3 bases: TGCGCCAGCAGCTTGGGGGAACGGGGGGCCGGCACCGGGGAGCTGTTTTTT. Its protein product is CASSLGERGAGTGELFF.

The chain couples TRBV5-4 to TRBJ2-1; a weak D match, TRBD1 (5 bases). The length of the CDR3 is 14 residues. Germline assignment: CDR1 SGHNT and CDR2 YYREEE (reference sequence). V lost 4 bases, J lost 3 bases, and 11 bases lay in between. The CDR3, as DNA: TGTGCCAGCAGCCTAATCGACAGCTACAATGAGCAGTTCTTC. Its protein is CASSLIDSYNEQFF. Full variable domain (rest looked up from reference TRBV5-4 and TRBJ2-1): ETGVTQSPTHLIKTRGQQVTLRCSSQSGHNTVSWYQQALGQGPQFIFQYYREEENGRGNFPPRFSGLQFPNYSSELNVNALELDDSALYLCASSLIDSYNEQFFGPGTRLTVL.

The chain carries TRBV7-2 and TRBJ2-7, with 7 bases identical to TRBD1. The CDR3 spans 15 residues. The V segment lost 1 base and the J segment 2 bases; nucleotides outside the gene matches: 5. CDR1 is SGHTA, CDR2 FQGNSA, per germline. Here the CDR3 reads CASSLDRGTAYEQYF. DNA for the CDR3: TGTGCCAGCAGCTTAGACCGAGGGACAGCCTACGAGCAGTACTTC.

This chain joins TRBV19 and TRBJ1-5, with 7 bases aligning to TRBD1. The junction had 11 bases not matched to a gene; V was cut back by 3 bases and J by 0 bases. This CDR3 has 18 residues. The germline V gene encodes CDR1 LNHDA and CDR2 SQIVND (reference sequence). CDR3 coding DNA: TGTGCCAGTAGTATTTTCCCAGGGGGTGCGCTTAGCAATCAGCCCCAGCATTTT. It encodes CASSIFPGGALSNQPQHF.

The chain links TRBV5-4 to TRBJ2-1, with 10 bases matching TRBD2. The CDR3 consists of 15 residues. Germline V lookup: CDR1 SGHNT, CDR2 YYREEE (reference sequence). The ends lost 2 bases at V and 4 bases at J; junction bases unmatched: 3. In nucleotides, the CDR3 is TGTGCCAGCAGCTTACTAGCGGGGTCTTACAATGAGCAGTTCTTC. This codes for CASSLLAGSYNEQFF.

The V gene is TRBV5-1, the J gene TRBJ2-3; TRBD2 agrees at 9 bases. CDR3 length: 16 residues. The J segment lost 1 base and the V segment lost 2 bases, leaving 5 bases of the junction unmatched. The germline V gene encodes CDR1 SGHRS and CDR2 YFSETQ. CDR3 amino acids: CASSFRGLAGTDTQYF. The CDR3 DNA is TGCGCCAGCAGCTTCCGGGGACTAGCCGGCACAGATACGCAGTATTTT.

The rearrangement links TRBV30 to TRBJ1-4, with 8 bases matching TRBD1. Germline CDR1 GTSNPN, CDR2 SVGIG (reference sequence). This CDR3 comprises 14 residues. The junction had 4 bases not matched to a gene; V was cut back by 0 bases and J by 7 bases. CDR3 residues: CAWSVTGGGEKLFF. CDR3 sequence (DNA): TGTGCCTGGAGTGTAACAGGGGGTGGTGAAAAACTGTTTTTT. Together with reference TRBV30 and TRBJ1-4, the CDR3 gives the full variable domain: SQTIHQWPATLVQPVGSPLSLECTVEGTSNPNLYWYRQAAGRGLQLLFYSVGIGQISSEVPQNLSASRPQDRQFILSSKKLLLSDSGFYLCAWSVTGGGEKLFFGSGTQLSVL.

The V and J genes are TRBV4-2 and TRBJ2-7, with 9 bases identical to TRBD1. The CDR3 covers 14 residues. The germline V gene has CDR1 LGHNA and CDR2 YNFKEQ. The ends lost 6 bases at V and 6 bases at J; junction bases unmatched: 9. CDR3 sequence reads: CASSPGTGLFEQYF. CDR3 DNA: TGTGCCAGCAGTCCCGGGACAGGGTTATTCGAGCAGTACTTC.

A few counts support this clone. This rearrangement joins TRBV19 to TRBJ1-5; D may be TRBD1 (6 bases). The CDR3 is made up of 14 amino acids. Trimming left V 6 bases short and J 16 bases short, with 25 bases between. Germline V lookup: CDR1 LNHDA, CDR2 SQIVND (reference sequence). CDR3 sequence reads: CASSRSWTERVKHF. The CDR3 DNA follows: TGTGCCAGTAGCAGATCCTGGACAGAGAGGGTCAAACATTTT.